Listed here are 29 T cell receptor beta chains from one sample, sequenced in a study of T-cell memory formation after mild COVID-19 (dated by TCRdb to the early 2020s). Library generation was performed with 5' RACE. Sequencing instrument: Illumina NovaSeq 6000. The public reads were run again by TCRdb, first through fastp at Q25 and then through MiXCR, and only productive beta chains were kept. Each record represents a unique CDR3 protein, reported with the most common genes and DNA among its rows. For this sample there are nearly 200,000 distinct CDR3 sequences; around 18% appear just once. The top ten clones comprise 2.4% of the sample. The sequenced material came from PBMCs or a T cell subset sorted from them (not recorded which). Receptors were obtained from an adult woman who had mild COVID-19 (a few samples of this study predate the infection). The sample titles of this study are shuffled in the database, so cell type and time point are left out; the donor was told from shared clones.

The chain carries TRBV10-3 and TRBJ1-5, with D tentatively TRBD1 (6 bases). Trimming removed 3 bases at V and 4 bases at J, with 7 bases between. The CDR3 is made up of 13 amino acids. The V gene's germline CDR1 is ENHRY and CDR2 SYGVKD. DNA for the CDR3: TGTGCCATCAGTGAAGGGGGGAATCAGCCCCAGCATTTT. It encodes CAISEGGNQPQHF.

This clonotype occurred a few times. The V call is TRBV6-2 or TRBV6-3, the J call TRBJ1-2; no clear D gene. Germline lookup yields CDR1 MNHEY and CDR2 SVGEGT. The CDR3 contains 10 residues. V shed 5 bases and J shed 3 bases, with 1 base lying between them. CDR3 coding DNA: TGTGCCAGCAGTGACTATGGCTACACCTTC. Residues: CASSDYGYTF.

This clonotype was found many times. V is TRBV5-1 and J is TRBJ2-5, with 8 bases lining up with TRBD1. V lost 0 bases and J lost 4; bases outside the gene matches: 11. This CDR3 spans 17 amino acids. CDR1 is SGHRS and CDR2 is YFSETQ in the germline V gene. CDR3 DNA sequence: TGCGCCAGCAGCTTGGTGTCGCAGGGGGCGAGGGGAGAGACCCAGTACTTC. Amino acids: CASSLVSQGARGETQYF.

The V call is TRBV3-1, the J call TRBJ2-4; D could derive from TRBD1 or TRBD2 (5 bases each). The CDR3 sequence is 15 residues long. Germline lookup yields CDR1 LGHDT and CDR2 YNNKEL (reference sequence). V was clipped by 2 bases and J by 3 bases, with 11 bases between them. The CDR3 is CASSQSGTIKNIQYF. The CDR3 DNA reads TGTGCCAGCAGCCAATCCGGGACGATCAAAAACATTCAGTACTTC. The whole variable domain, remainder taken from reference TRBV3-1 and TRBJ2-4, is DTAVSQTPKYLVTQMGNDKSIKCEQNLGHDTMYWYKQDSKKFLKIMFSYNNKELIINETVPNRFSPKSPDKAHLNLHINSLELGDSAVYFCASSQSGTIKNIQYFGAGTRLSVL.

This chain joins TRBV7-6 and TRBJ2-2; D gene ambiguous. This CDR3 has 16 amino acids. Looked up from germline, CDR1 is SGHVS and CDR2 is FNYEAQ. Deletions cut 5 bases from V and 0 bases from J, with 13 bases between. CDR3 coding DNA: TGTGCCAGCAGCCGGCACCAGGTCGCGAACACCGGGGAGCTGTTTTTT. Encoded protein: CASSRHQVANTGELFF.

The rearrangement joins TRBV20-1 to TRBJ2-3; D may correspond to TRBD1 or TRBD2 (5 bases each). Trimming took 1 base from V and 3 from J, leaving 11 bases between them. The CDR3 contains 14 residues. Looked up from germline, CDR1 is DFQATT and CDR2 is SNEGSKA (reference sequence). CDR3: CSARGWGSTDTQYF. CDR3 sequence (DNA): TGCAGTGCTAGAGGTTGGGGGAGTACAGATACGCAGTATTTT.

This clonotype has just a few counts. V usage is TRBV3-1 and J usage is TRBJ2-5; TRBD2 matches at 8 bases. This CDR3 has 15 residues. Unmatched junction bases numbered 5, after V lost 5 bases and J lost 0 bases. The germline V gene has CDR1 LGHDT and CDR2 YNNKEL (reference sequence). CDR3 bases: TGTGCCAGCAGCTCGGGGGGGCAGGACCAAGAGACCCAGTACTTC. It specifies CASSSGGQDQETQYF.

The gene calls are TRBV11-3 and TRBJ1-1; possible D gene TRBD1, 6 bases. Germline V gene sequence: CDR1 SGHNT, CDR2 YENEEA. Trimming stripped 1 base from V and 2 bases from J, with 11 bases between. The CDR3 spans 15 residues. The CDR3 here is CASSLAGGPNTEAFF. CDR3 nucleotide sequence: TGTGCCAGCAGCTTAGCCGGGGGCCCAAACACTGAAGCTTTCTTT.

The chain joins TRBV12-3 or TRBV12-4 to TRBJ2-1; 10 bases line up with TRBD2. V was pared by 5 bases and J by 6 bases, with 7 bases of the junction left unmatched. This CDR3 has 15 amino acids. The chain's CDR3 is CASSLRTSGFNEQFF. CDR3 sequence (DNA): TGTGCCAGCAGTCTCCGGACTAGCGGATTCAATGAGCAGTTCTTC.

This clonotype was seen at least ten times. The chain links TRBV28 to TRBJ2-5; D is possibly TRBD1 (6 bases). The CDR3 spans 13 residues. Germline V gives CDR1 MDHEN, CDR2 SYDVKM. V lost 8 bases, J lost 5 bases, and 15 bases lay in between. The CDR3 nucleotides read TGTGCCAGCTCGAGGGGGAGAGGGGAGACCCAGTACTTC. Translated, it gives CASSRGRGETQYF.

This clonotype was seen more than once but under ten times. The chain joins TRBV5-1 to TRBJ2-5, with D maybe TRBD1 (5 bases). The CDR3 is made up of 13 amino acids. Germline CDR1 SGHRS, CDR2 YFSETQ. The V and J ends lost 5 bases and 3 bases respectively, with 11 bases between them. The CDR3 is CASSPQGEETQYF. CDR3 sequence (DNA): TGCGCCAGCAGTCCGCAGGGTGAAGAGACCCAGTACTTC. The whole variable domain, remainder taken from reference TRBV5-1 and TRBJ2-5, is KAGVTQTPRYLIKTRGQQVTLSCSPISGHRSVSWYQQTPGQGLQFLFEYFSETQRNKGNFPGRFSGRQFSNSRSEMNVSTLELGDSALYLCASSPQGEETQYFGPGTRLLVL.

This clonotype was found a few times. This chain connects TRBV29-1 to TRBJ2-7; TRBD1 might be the D (6 bases). The germline V gene encodes CDR1 SQVTM and CDR2 ANQGSEA. This CDR3 region has 14 residues. V shed 3 bases and J shed 2 bases, with 14 bases lying between them. The CDR3 spells CSVDIGQGTYEQYF. The CDR3, as DNA: TGCAGCGTTGATATCGGGCAGGGGACCTACGAGCAGTACTTC.

The gene calls are TRBV5-1 and TRBJ2-2; 8 nucleotides align to TRBD1. Germline CDR1 SGHRS, CDR2 YFSETQ. Trimming cost V 1 base and J 5 bases; bases outside gene matches: 7. The CDR3 runs 16 residues. Here the CDR3 DNA reads TGCGCCAGCAGCTTGAGTGTCCAGGGGGCGACCGGGGAGCTGTTTTTT. It yields the protein CASSLSVQGATGELFF.

This clonotype was observed a few times. Compared with germline, one end of the junction differs, possibly owing to a read error. The chain couples TRBV5-1 to TRBJ2-4; tentative D call: TRBD2 (5 bases). The CDR3 has 12 residues. Germline V lookup: CDR1 SGHRS, CDR2 YFSETQ. CDR3 protein: CATADEDGLVNF. The CDR3 DNA reads as TGCGCCACCGCAGATGAGGACGGACTGGTGAACTTC.

This chain links TRBV20-1 with TRBJ2-7; unclear D gene. The CDR3 loop spans 14 amino acids. The V end lost 2 bases, the J end lost 4 bases, and 15 bases lay between the germline ends. Germline CDR1 reads DFQATT; CDR2 reads SNEGSKA (reference sequence). The CDR3 here is CSARKVVQQYEQYF. Here the CDR3 DNA reads TGCAGTGCTAGAAAGGTAGTACAGCAATACGAGCAGTACTTC.

The rearrangement links TRBV24-1 to TRBJ1-1; 8 bases map to TRBD1. The germline V gene encodes CDR1 KGHDR and CDR2 SFDVKD. Germline trimming cut 5 bases from V and 5 bases from J; bases unmatched to any gene: 9. The CDR3 is made up of 15 amino acids. The CDR3 spells CATSVTQGGETEAFF. For the CDR3, the DNA is TGTGCCACCAGTGTCACACAGGGGGGTGAGACTGAAGCTTTCTTT.

V is TRBV5-1 and J is TRBJ2-3; 13 nucleotides line up with TRBD2. The CDR3 is 19 residues long. V lost 4 bases and J lost 1; bases outside the gene matches: 12. The germline V gene encodes CDR1 SGHRS and CDR2 YFSETQ. The CDR3 region is CASSDTGLAGPSRTDTQYF. The CDR3 bases are TGCGCCAGCAGCGACACGGGACTAGCGGGACCTTCTCGCACAGATACGCAGTATTTT.

Only a few counts were recorded for this clonotype. The V and J genes are TRBV7-2 and TRBJ1-4; 8 nucleotides line up with TRBD1. Trimming removed 5 bases from V and 3 bases from J; junction bases left unmatched: 5. Germline V gene sequence: CDR1 SGHTA, CDR2 FQGNSA. This CDR3 has 15 amino acids. CDR3 loop: CASSRGQAANEKLFF. The CDR3 DNA follows: TGTGCCAGCAGCCGGGGACAGGCGGCTAATGAAAAACTGTTTTTT.

The chain employs TRBV6-2 or TRBV6-3 and TRBJ2-7; weak D call: TRBD2 (5 bases). CDR3 length: 13 amino acids. CDR1 MNHEY and CDR2 SVGEGT come from the germline V gene. V dropped 6 bases and J dropped 1 base, with 10 bases sitting between them. The CDR3 DNA reads TGTGCCAGCAGGCCCGGGGTATCCTACGAGCAGTACTTC. Translating gives CASRPGVSYEQYF.

The chain joins TRBV2 to TRBJ1-1; 9 nucleotides line up with TRBD1. J was trimmed by 5 bases and V by 7 bases; bases with no gene match: 11. The CDR3 length is 15 residues. Germline V CDR1 and CDR2: SNHLY, FYNNEI. The CDR3 reads CASTSGTGFGTEAFF. In DNA, the CDR3 is TGTGCCAGCACCTCCGGGACAGGGTTTGGGACTGAAGCTTTCTTT.

The chain joins TRBV6-6 to TRBJ1-5, with a weak D call TRBD1 (5 bases). Per germline, CDR1 MNHNY and CDR2 SVGAGI (reference sequence). V lost 8 bases, J lost 4 bases, and 15 bases lay in between. This CDR3 region has 14 residues. The CDR3 region has the DNA TGTGCCAGCGGGGGGGTCTCTGGTAATCAGCCCCAGCATTTT. It is translated as CASGGVSGNQPQHF.

This clonotype came up a few times. One end of the junction is discordant with germline, which a read error may explain. This chain uses TRBV7-6 with TRBJ2-7, with a tentative D call TRBD2 (6 bases). CDR1 is SGHVS and CDR2 is FNYEAQ in the germline V gene. The CDR3 contains 14 residues. The CDR3 DNA reads TGTGCCAGCAGATTAGGCGGGAAGCCCTACGAGCAGTACTTC. Translated, it gives CASRLGGKPYEQYF.

This clonotype was seen more than once but under ten times. The chain links TRBV7-2 to TRBJ2-1; 12 nucleotides line up with TRBD2. V shed 1 base and J 2 bases; nucleotides not matched to a gene: 3. CDR3 size: 17 residues. Germline V lookup: CDR1 SGHTA, CDR2 FQGNSA. The CDR3 DNA reads TGTGCCAGCAGCTTAGGGTCTAGCGGGAGGGCCTACAATGAGCAGTTCTTC. It encodes CASSLGSSGRAYNEQFF.

This chain connects TRBV20-1 to TRBJ2-3, with D hard to call. V lost 5 bases, J lost 1 base, and 13 bases lay in between. CDR1 is DFQATT and CDR2 is SNEGSKA in the germline V gene (reference sequence). This CDR3 contains 14 residues. The CDR3 DNA follows: TGCAGTGCTTCTGGGATTGCTGGCACAGATACGCAGTATTTT. This codes for CSASGIAGTDTQYF.

This chain joins TRBV5-4 and TRBJ1-2, with no clear D. Trimming took 4 bases from V and 7 from J, leaving 14 bases between them. Germline V gene lookup returns CDR1 SGHNT and CDR2 YYREEE (reference sequence). The CDR3 extends over 13 amino acids. CDR3 residues: CASSPPGIRGYTF. The CDR3 nucleotides read TGTGCCAGCAGCCCCCCAGGAATCCGTGGCTACACCTTC.

This clonotype came up a few times. This chain joins TRBV20-1 and TRBJ1-1; D might be TRBD1 (5 bases). V shed 6 bases and J shed 8 bases, with 13 bases lying between them. Germline CDR1 is DFQATT and CDR2 is SNEGSKA (reference sequence). The CDR3 contains 11 residues. CDR3 nucleotides: TGCAGTGCCAACGACCACAGGGAAGCTTTCTTT. Protein: CSANDHREAFF.

This chain joins TRBV3-1 and TRBJ1-3, with D hard to call. Germline CDR1 is LGHDT and CDR2 is YNNKEL (reference sequence). The CDR3 has 15 residues. The germline V and J ends were trimmed by 0 bases and 8 bases, with 14 bases remaining between them. The CDR3 spells CASSQEYVRGHTIYF. DNA for the CDR3: TGTGCCAGCAGCCAAGAATATGTTAGAGGGCACACCATATATTTT.

This clonotype was observed a handful of times. The V gene is TRBV5-1, the J gene TRBJ2-2, with D perhaps assigned TRBD1 or TRBD2 (5 bases each). Per the germline V gene, CDR1 is SGHRS and CDR2 is YFSETQ. This CDR3 has 14 amino acids. Trimming cost V 6 bases and J 3 bases, with 12 bases left between them. Here the CDR3 reads CASNRDGDTGELFF. DNA for the CDR3: TGCGCCAGCAATCGGGACGGAGACACCGGGGAGCTGTTTTTT.

The chain joins TRBV10-3 to TRBJ2-3, with 11 bases identical to TRBD1. CDR1 and CDR2 from the germline V gene are ENHRY and SYGVKD. V shed 3 bases, J shed 8 bases, and the junction held 10 bases outside the gene matches. CDR3 length: 16 amino acids. CDR3 sequence reads: CAISDGQGAVSGTQYF. The DNA for the CDR3 is TGTGCCATCAGTGATGGACAGGGGGCAGTATCTGGTACGCAGTATTTT.